A selection of T cell receptor beta chains follows, all from one sample in a study of CD8 T cells in Susac syndrome. TCRdb redid the calling of the immunoSEQ multiplex PCR reads with MiXCR, one entry per CDR3 protein. Of 95,000 to 150,000 distinct CDR3 sequences detected, about 94% appear once; the ten largest clones hold roughly 0.087%. The sequencing sample was made of CD4+ T cells from PBMCs. The receptor set was obtained from a human donor in good health. Each CDR3 is given with its conserved first and last residue. Fields, in order: V gene, J gene, clone size, CDR3 length, D gene, CDR3 protein, CDR3 DNA. A D gene is named only where the DNA matches it firmly. Clone size is not always given. Where it is, it says once, few, many or a class for expanded clones.

V gene: TRBV19; J gene: TRBJ2-1; clone size: once; CDR3 length: 15; D gene: TRBD1; CDR3 protein: CASSIMGTGGNEQFF; CDR3 DNA: TGTGCCAGTAGTATCATGGGGACAGGGGGCAATGAGCAGTTCTTC
V gene: TRBV7-8; J gene: TRBJ2-2; clone size: -; CDR3 length: 16; D gene: -; CDR3 protein: CASSSEGQTFTGELFF; CDR3 DNA: TGTGCCAGCAGTTCGGAGGGACAAACCTTCACCGGGGAGCTGTTTTTT
V gene: TRBV7-6; J gene: TRBJ2-7; clone size: -; CDR3 length: 14; D gene: -; CDR3 protein: CASSPNFPSYEQYF; CDR3 DNA: TGTGCCAGCAGCCCCAACTTTCCCTCCTACGAGCAGTACTTC
V gene: TRBV7-2; J gene: TRBJ1-2; clone size: -; CDR3 length: 15; D gene: -; CDR3 protein: CASSIDRGLNYGYTF; CDR3 DNA: TGTGCCAGCAGCATAGACCGGGGGTTGAACTATGGCTACACCTTC
V gene: TRBV6-1; J gene: TRBJ2-1; clone size: -; CDR3 length: 19; D gene: TRBD2; CDR3 protein: CASSLTPRLAGGTYNEQFF; CDR3 DNA: TGTGCCAGCAGCCTGACCCCACGACTAGCGGGAGGGACCTACAATGAGCAGTTCTTC
V gene: TRBV5-1; J gene: TRBJ2-1; clone size: -; CDR3 length: 13; D gene: -; CDR3 protein: CASSLLGGNEQFF; CDR3 DNA: TGCGCCAGCAGCCTTCTAGGGGGCAATGAGCAGTTCTTC
V gene: TRBV7-9; J gene: TRBJ2-2; clone size: -; CDR3 length: 14; D gene: -; CDR3 protein: CASSPVRNTGELFF; CDR3 DNA: TGTGCCAGCAGCCCTGTCCGGAACACCGGGGAGCTGTTTTTT
V gene: TRBV20-1; J gene: TRBJ2-1; clone size: -; CDR3 length: 15; D gene: -; CDR3 protein: CSARDGRGEYNEQFF; CDR3 DNA: TGCAGTGCTAGAGACGGGAGAGGGGAATACAATGAGCAGTTCTTC
V gene: TRBV12-3/TRBV12-4; J gene: TRBJ2-5; clone size: -; CDR3 length: 13; D gene: TRBD2; CDR3 protein: CASIVGLAGTLCF; CDR3 DNA: TGTGCCAGCATCGTGGGACTAGCGGGGACCCTCTGCTTC
V gene: TRBV7-9; J gene: TRBJ2-5; clone size: -; CDR3 length: 14; D gene: -; CDR3 protein: CASSLGVDEETQYF; CDR3 DNA: TGTGCCAGCAGCTTAGGGGTGGACGAAGAGACCCAGTACTTC
V gene: TRBV19; J gene: TRBJ2-1; clone size: -; CDR3 length: 13; D gene: -; CDR3 protein: CASSIGRYNEQFF; CDR3 DNA: TGTGCCAGTAGTATTGGGAGGTACAATGAGCAGTTCTTC
V gene: TRBV3-1; J gene: TRBJ1-2; clone size: -; CDR3 length: 16; D gene: TRBD1; CDR3 protein: CASSQGGTGGIYGYTF; CDR3 DNA: TGTGCCAGCAGCCAAGGAGGGACAGGGGGCATCTATGGCTACACCTTC
V gene: TRBV7-9; J gene: TRBJ2-2; clone size: -; CDR3 length: 13; D gene: -; CDR3 protein: CASRPDRTGELFF; CDR3 DNA: TGTGCCAGCAGGCCCGACAGAACCGGGGAGCTGTTTTTT
V gene: TRBV12-3/TRBV12-4; J gene: TRBJ1-1; clone size: -; CDR3 length: 14; D gene: -; CDR3 protein: CASSFAGYGTEAFF; CDR3 DNA: TGTGCCAGCAGTTTTGCCGGGTACGGCACTGAAGCTTTCTTT
V gene: TRBV28; J gene: TRBJ1-1; clone size: -; CDR3 length: 15; D gene: -; CDR3 protein: CASSLRGGQDTEAFF; CDR3 DNA: TGTGCCAGCAGTCTACGGGGGGGGCAGGACACTGAAGCTTTCTTT
V gene: TRBV14; J gene: TRBJ2-7; clone size: -; CDR3 length: 17; D gene: TRBD2; CDR3 protein: CASSQDPRLATSYEQYF; CDR3 DNA: TGTGCCAGCAGCCAAGATCCCAGACTAGCGACCTCCTACGAGCAGTACTTC
V gene: TRBV20-1; J gene: TRBJ2-7; clone size: -; CDR3 length: 12; D gene: -; CDR3 protein: CSASGPSYEQYF; CDR3 DNA: TGCAGTGCTAGTGGGCCTTCCTACGAGCAGTACTTC
V gene: TRBV29-1; J gene: TRBJ1-4; clone size: -; CDR3 length: 12; D gene: -; CDR3 protein: CSALGTDEKLFF; CDR3 DNA: TGCAGCGCGTTGGGGACGGATGAAAAACTGTTTTTT
V gene: TRBV6-2/TRBV6-3; J gene: TRBJ2-1; clone size: -; CDR3 length: 11; D gene: -; CDR3 protein: CASSYPEEQFF; CDR3 DNA: TGTGCCAGCAGTTACCCCGAGGAGCAGTTCTTC
V gene: TRBV3-1; J gene: TRBJ2-2; clone size: -; CDR3 length: 16; D gene: TRBD1; CDR3 protein: CASSQSGGSRTGELFF; CDR3 DNA: TGTGCCAGCAGCCAATCAGGGGGCTCGAGGACCGGGGAGCTGTTTTTT
V gene: TRBV6-5; J gene: TRBJ1-1; clone size: -; CDR3 length: 13; D gene: TRBD1; CDR3 protein: CASSYPDRDVAFF; CDR3 DNA: TGTGCCAGCAGTTACCCAGACAGGGATGTAGCTTTCTTT
V gene: TRBV3-1; J gene: TRBJ2-2; clone size: -; CDR3 length: 13; D gene: -; CDR3 protein: CASGGRNTGELFF; CDR3 DNA: TGTGCCAGCGGTGGGCGGAACACCGGGGAGCTGTTTTTT
V gene: TRBV24-1; J gene: TRBJ2-2; clone size: -; CDR3 length: 13; D gene: -; CDR3 protein: CATSDLTTGELFF; CDR3 DNA: TGTGCCACCAGTGACCTGACAACCGGGGAGCTGTTTTTT
V gene: TRBV7-9; J gene: TRBJ2-3; clone size: -; CDR3 length: 12; D gene: -; CDR3 protein: CASSYNTDTQYF; CDR3 DNA: TGTGCCAGCAGCTACAACACAGATACGCAGTATTTT
V gene: TRBV29-1; J gene: TRBJ2-1; clone size: -; CDR3 length: 13; D gene: -; CDR3 protein: CSVPRDVNNEQFF; CDR3 DNA: TGCAGCGTGCCCCGGGACGTTAACAATGAGCAGTTCTTC
V gene: TRBV12-3/TRBV12-4; J gene: TRBJ2-2; clone size: -; CDR3 length: 16; D gene: TRBD2; CDR3 protein: CASSQLAGGFTGELFF; CDR3 DNA: TGTGCCAGCAGTCAACTAGCGGGAGGATTCACCGGGGAGCTGTTTTTT
V gene: TRBV18; J gene: TRBJ2-6; clone size: -; CDR3 length: 14; D gene: -; CDR3 protein: CASSGSSGANVLTF; CDR3 DNA: TGTGCCAGCTCTGGATCCTCTGGGGCCAACGTCCTGACTTTC
V gene: TRBV21-1; J gene: TRBJ2-1; clone size: -; CDR3 length: 19; D gene: -; CDR3 protein: CASTTETGVLESSYNEQFF; CDR3 DNA: TGTGCCAGCACCACCGAGACAGGGGTCCTCGAGAGCTCCTACAATGAGCAGTTCTTC
V gene: TRBV7-2; J gene: TRBJ2-1; clone size: -; CDR3 length: 18; D gene: TRBD2; CDR3 protein: CASSTGTSSYSYYNEQFF; CDR3 DNA: TGTGCCAGCAGCACAGGGACTAGCTCGTACTCCTACTACAATGAGCAGTTCTTC
V gene: TRBV2; J gene: TRBJ2-3; clone size: -; CDR3 length: 15; D gene: TRBD2; CDR3 protein: CASSPMEGGADTQYF; CDR3 DNA: TGTGCCAGCAGTCCCATGGAGGGAGGGGCAGATACGCAGTATTTT
V gene: TRBV4-1; J gene: TRBJ1-1; clone size: -; CDR3 length: 15; D gene: TRBD1; CDR3 protein: CASSQQRGHGTEAFF; CDR3 DNA: TGCGCCAGCAGCCAACAGAGGGGGCACGGCACTGAAGCTTTCTTT
V gene: TRBV7-2; J gene: TRBJ2-5; clone size: few; CDR3 length: 14; D gene: -; CDR3 protein: CASSLAGGQETQYF; CDR3 DNA: TGTGCCAGCAGCTTGGCCGGGGGCCAAGAGACCCAGTACTTC
V gene: TRBV2; J gene: TRBJ1-5; clone size: once; CDR3 length: 14; D gene: -; CDR3 protein: CASSLSRSDQPQHF; CDR3 DNA: TGTGCCAGCAGTTTATCTCGGTCTGATCAGCCCCAGCATTTT
V gene: TRBV5-1; J gene: TRBJ2-7; clone size: -; CDR3 length: 13; D gene: -; CDR3 protein: CASSLDPDYEQYF; CDR3 DNA: TGCGCCAGCAGCTTGGATCCGGACTACGAGCAGTACTTC
V gene: TRBV18; J gene: TRBJ1-2; clone size: -; CDR3 length: 16; D gene: -; CDR3 protein: CASSYPGQGDNYGYTF; CDR3 DNA: TGTGCCAGCTCATACCCGGGACAAGGGGATAACTATGGCTACACCTTC
V gene: TRBV4-1; J gene: TRBJ2-6; clone size: -; CDR3 length: 18; D gene: TRBD1; CDR3 protein: CASSQPGQGARGANVLTF; CDR3 DNA: TGCGCCAGCAGCCAACCGGGACAGGGGGCGCGCGGGGCCAACGTCCTGACTTTC
V gene: TRBV6-2/TRBV6-3; J gene: TRBJ2-7; clone size: -; CDR3 length: 14; D gene: -; CDR3 protein: CASSSESLRVEQYF; CDR3 DNA: TGTGCCAGCAGTTCCGAGTCTCTTCGGGTCGAGCAGTACTTC
V gene: TRBV7-2; J gene: TRBJ2-1; clone size: -; CDR3 length: 14; D gene: TRBD1; CDR3 protein: CASSRDRAYNEQFF; CDR3 DNA: TGTGCCAGCAGCCGGGACAGAGCCTACAATGAGCAGTTCTTC
V gene: TRBV20-1; J gene: TRBJ2-1; clone size: -; CDR3 length: 16; D gene: TRBD1; CDR3 protein: CSARDAGTGAYNEQFF; CDR3 DNA: TGCAGTGCTAGAGATGCCGGGACAGGGGCGTACAATGAGCAGTTCTTC
V gene: TRBV5-4; J gene: TRBJ1-1; clone size: -; CDR3 length: 14; D gene: TRBD1; CDR3 protein: CASSQGQVNTEAFF; CDR3 DNA: TGTGCCAGCAGCCAGGGACAGGTGAACACTGAAGCTTTCTTT
V gene: TRBV5-1; J gene: TRBJ2-5; clone size: -; CDR3 length: 13; D gene: -; CDR3 protein: CASSPGLGETQYF; CDR3 DNA: TGCGCCAGCAGCCCCGGGCTCGGGGAGACCCAGTACTTC
V gene: TRBV5-1; J gene: TRBJ2-7; clone size: once; CDR3 length: 15; D gene: TRBD2; CDR3 protein: CASSLETSGSYEQYF; CDR3 DNA: TGCGCCAGCAGCTTGGAGACTAGCGGATCCTACGAGCAGTACTTC
V gene: TRBV7-2; J gene: TRBJ2-7; clone size: -; CDR3 length: 15; D gene: -; CDR3 protein: CASSQRSGNSYEQYF; CDR3 DNA: TGTGCCAGCAGCCAACGTTCGGGAAATAGCTACGAGCAGTACTTC
V gene: TRBV18; J gene: TRBJ1-4; clone size: -; CDR3 length: 14; D gene: TRBD1; CDR3 protein: CASSSGQTNEKLFF; CDR3 DNA: TGTGCCAGCTCATCGGGACAGACTAATGAAAAACTGTTTTTT
V gene: TRBV5-1; J gene: TRBJ1-2; clone size: -; CDR3 length: 13; D gene: TRBD1; CDR3 protein: CASGSGTGYGYTF; CDR3 DNA: TGCGCCAGCGGATCCGGGACAGGGTATGGCTACACCTTC
V gene: TRBV20-1; J gene: TRBJ1-5; clone size: -; CDR3 length: 15; D gene: TRBD1; CDR3 protein: CSARTGTGGRQPQHF; CDR3 DNA: TGCAGTGCTAGAACCGGGACAGGGGGCCGTCAGCCCCAGCATTTT
V gene: TRBV2; J gene: TRBJ1-2; clone size: -; CDR3 length: 13; D gene: TRBD1; CDR3 protein: CASRLDRDYGYTF; CDR3 DNA: TGTGCCAGCAGACTGGACAGGGACTATGGCTACACCTTC
V gene: TRBV6-5; J gene: TRBJ2-7; clone size: -; CDR3 length: 13; D gene: TRBD2; CDR3 protein: CASTASGIYEQYF; CDR3 DNA: TGTGCCAGCACGGCTAGCGGGATATACGAGCAGTACTTC
V gene: TRBV12-3/TRBV12-4; J gene: TRBJ1-1; clone size: -; CDR3 length: 15; D gene: -; CDR3 protein: CASSLSGALSTEAFF; CDR3 DNA: TGTGCCAGCAGTTTATCTGGGGCTCTTTCCACTGAAGCTTTCTTT
V gene: TRBV7-9; J gene: TRBJ2-6; clone size: -; CDR3 length: 16; D gene: -; CDR3 protein: CASSWAPGTGANVLTF; CDR3 DNA: TGTGCCAGCAGTTGGGCCCCGGGGACTGGGGCCAACGTCCTGACTTTC
V gene: TRBV10-3; J gene: TRBJ2-5; clone size: -; CDR3 length: 19; D gene: TRBD2; CDR3 protein: CAIMGGAGTSETNQETQYF; CDR3 DNA: TGTGCCATCATGGGAGGCGCCGGGACTAGCGAAACGAATCAAGAGACCCAGTACTTC
V gene: TRBV6-1; J gene: TRBJ1-4; clone size: -; CDR3 length: 11; D gene: -; CDR3 protein: CASRENEKLFF; CDR3 DNA: TGTGCCAGCAGAGAAAATGAAAAACTGTTTTTT
V gene: TRBV7-2; J gene: TRBJ2-3; clone size: -; CDR3 length: 17; D gene: -; CDR3 protein: CASSLRLGGLATDTQYF; CDR3 DNA: TGTGCCAGCAGCTTAAGATTAGGCGGCTTGGCCACAGATACGCAGTATTTT
V gene: TRBV29-1; J gene: TRBJ1-2; clone size: -; CDR3 length: 11; D gene: TRBD1; CDR3 protein: CSGGQESGYTF; CDR3 DNA: TGCAGCGGTGGACAGGAAAGTGGCTACACCTTC
V gene: TRBV7-6; J gene: TRBJ2-3; clone size: once; CDR3 length: 14; D gene: -; CDR3 protein: CASSLIKKADTQYF; CDR3 DNA: TGTGCCAGCAGCTTAATTAAGAAGGCTGATACGCAGTATTTT
V gene: TRBV20-1; J gene: TRBJ1-1; clone size: once; CDR3 length: 12; D gene: TRBD1; CDR3 protein: CSATDRGAEAFF; CDR3 DNA: TGCAGTGCTACGGACAGGGGGGCTGAAGCTTTCTTT